A selection of T cell receptor beta chains follows, all from one sample in a study of memory CD4+ T cells and cytomegalovirus serostatus. Sequenced by immunoSEQ multiplex PCR; TCRdb stores in-frame clones only, minus some. The sample has 45,000 to 65,000 clones, approximately 78% seen once; the top ten hold under 1%. The sample consisted of memory CD4+ T cells from blood. These receptors were obtained from an adult in good health and CMV-seronegative. Each CDR3 is given with its conserved first and last residue. Fields, in order: J gene, clone size, V gene, CDR3 protein. Where a row states a size, it is once, few, many or the class of an expanded clone; other rows omit it.

TRBJ2-3	.	TRBV4-1	CASSQELGTFGTDTQYF
TRBJ2-7	.	TRBV30	CAWSRGEYEQYF
TRBJ2-3	.	TRBV28	CASSLDAWDTQYF
TRBJ1-1	few	TRBV7-8	CASSLGRRNTEAFF
TRBJ2-5	.	TRBV10-3	CAISEFGVRETQYF
TRBJ1-3	few	TRBV7-2	CASSGIQVSSGNTIYF
TRBJ1-6	.	TRBV5-6	CASSLGPRGNSPLHF
TRBJ1-1	.	TRBV4-3	CASSQDRTEAFF
TRBJ2-2	.	TRBV19	CASSPPRTGGGELFF
TRBJ1-3	.	TRBV7-9	CASSLENSGNTIYF
TRBJ2-3	.	TRBV29-1	CSVDIAGGTDTQYF
TRBJ2-7	.	TRBV6-1	CASSAFSRVTEQYF
TRBJ1-6	once	TRBV5-4	CASSVGGNSFGNSPLHF
TRBJ2-7	.	TRBV2	CASSADYEQYF
TRBJ2-5	.	TRBV5-6	CASSSDWEETQYF
TRBJ1-1	.	TRBV2	CASRGVGGVLSTEAFF
TRBJ2-6	.	TRBV7-9	CASSTPGGTPGANVLTF
TRBJ2-1	.	TRBV11-2	CASSLGLGNEQFF
TRBJ2-3	medium-sized	TRBV14	CASSRFTDTQYF
TRBJ1-4	.	TRBV19	CASRKGGRTNEKLFF
TRBJ2-7	.	TRBV4-3	CASSQGLAGAPSQYF
TRBJ1-2	.	TRBV29-1	CSVQTGGAYGYTF
TRBJ1-1	.	TRBV7-3	CASSLLRLNTEAFF
TRBJ2-3	.	TRBV5-4	CASSLGDRGPADTQYF
TRBJ2-1	.	TRBV19	CASSSRTRGYEQFF
TRBJ1-3	.	TRBV4-3	CASSQDGTGGNTIYF
TRBJ2-1	.	TRBV4-2	CASSPQMRAYNEQFF
TRBJ1-5	.	TRBV27	CASGRVNGPQHF
TRBJ2-3	.	TRBV30	CAWSVRSTSGGQAPQYF
TRBJ1-2	.	TRBV30	CAWPGTGGFGGPGYTF
TRBJ2-1	.	TRBV11-2	CASSLVAGAGEQFF
TRBJ1-2	.	TRBV7-8	CASSLAGGARSYTF
TRBJ1-5	.	TRBV2	CASMSGGFVGGDNQPQHF
TRBJ2-1	.	TRBV2	CASKNGLGRGNNNEQFF
TRBJ1-5	.	TRBV10-3	CAISEGGGGNQPQHF
TRBJ1-1	.	TRBV10-3	CATQTLGQNTEAFF
TRBJ1-1	.	TRBV27	CASSLNPGWDTEAFF
TRBJ1-1	.	TRBV4-1	CASSHPYTEAFF
TRBJ2-1	.	TRBV27	CASSLTSGHNEQFF
TRBJ2-7	.	TRBV2	CASSEHSLTSYEQYF
TRBJ1-2	.	TRBV14	CASSQDVWPGAGYTF
TRBJ2-5	once	TRBV7-7	CASSFGREGETQYF
TRBJ2-7	.	TRBV2	CASSSYGQFSYEQYF
TRBJ1-3	once	TRBV6-1	CASLIVPQFGNTIYF
TRBJ2-6	few	TRBV4-3	CASSLEGGSGANVLTF
TRBJ2-1	.	TRBV9	CASSVLRPDHNEQFF
TRBJ1-6	.	TRBV7-6	CASSLDHRDSPLHF
TRBJ2-6	once	TRBV29-1	CSARGAASGANVLTF
TRBJ1-1	few	TRBV5-4	CASSLGRGAEAFF
TRBJ2-7	.	TRBV19	CASRDRGQYEQYF
TRBJ1-5	few	TRBV5-1	CASSLLPGAVNQPQHF
TRBJ1-3	.	TRBV6-1	CASRGTAGNTIYF
TRBJ1-5	once	TRBV6-1	CASSDPFSNQPQHF
TRBJ1-1	few	TRBV6-5	CASSYGGQGASEAFF
TRBJ2-3	.	TRBV4-3	CASSQERTGTQYF
TRBJ1-5	.	TRBV5-1	CASSPLWGSNQPQHF
TRBJ2-7	.	TRBV7-2	CASSGSYEQYF
TRBJ2-1	.	TRBV7-6	CASSLAGQGAGNEQFF
TRBJ1-6	.	TRBV7-2	CASSFRTGPNSPLHF